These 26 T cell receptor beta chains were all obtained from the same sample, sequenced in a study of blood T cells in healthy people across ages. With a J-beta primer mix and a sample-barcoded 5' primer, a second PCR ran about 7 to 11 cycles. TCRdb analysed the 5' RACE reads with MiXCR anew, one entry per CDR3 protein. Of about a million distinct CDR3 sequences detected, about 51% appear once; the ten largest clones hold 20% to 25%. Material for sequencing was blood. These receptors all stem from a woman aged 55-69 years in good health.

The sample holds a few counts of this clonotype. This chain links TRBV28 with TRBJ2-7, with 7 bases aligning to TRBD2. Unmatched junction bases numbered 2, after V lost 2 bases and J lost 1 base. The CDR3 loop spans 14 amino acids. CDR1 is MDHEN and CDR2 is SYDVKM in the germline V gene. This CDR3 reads CASSLGLVSYEQYF. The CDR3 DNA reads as TGTGCCAGCAGTTTAGGACTAGTTTCCTACGAGCAGTACTTC.

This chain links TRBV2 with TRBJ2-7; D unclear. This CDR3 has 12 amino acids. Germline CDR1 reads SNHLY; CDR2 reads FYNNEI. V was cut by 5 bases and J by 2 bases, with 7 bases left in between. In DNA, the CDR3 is TGTGCCAGCAGTTACACTACCTACGAGCAGTACTTC. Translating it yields CASSYTTYEQYF.

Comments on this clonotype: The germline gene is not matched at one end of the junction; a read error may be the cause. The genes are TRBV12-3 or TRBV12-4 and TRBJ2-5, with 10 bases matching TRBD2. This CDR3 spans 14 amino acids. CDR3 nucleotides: TGTGCCGGCAGCCCTAGCGGGAGACAAGAGACCCAGTACTTC. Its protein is CAGSPSGRQETQYF.

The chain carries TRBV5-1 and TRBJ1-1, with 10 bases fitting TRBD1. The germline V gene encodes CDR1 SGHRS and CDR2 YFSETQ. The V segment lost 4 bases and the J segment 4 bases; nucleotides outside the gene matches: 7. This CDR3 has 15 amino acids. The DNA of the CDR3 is TGCGCCAGCAGCGTAGCCGGGACAGGGGCCACTGAAGCTTTCTTT. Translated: CASSVAGTGATEAFF.

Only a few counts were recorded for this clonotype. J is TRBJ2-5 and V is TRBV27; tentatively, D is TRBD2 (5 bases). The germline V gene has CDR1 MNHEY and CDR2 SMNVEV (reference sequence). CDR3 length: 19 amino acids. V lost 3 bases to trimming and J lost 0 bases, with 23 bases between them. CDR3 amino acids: CASSLDGRGRGVDQETQYF. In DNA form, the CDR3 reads TGTGCCAGCAGTTTGGACGGCCGCGGGCGCGGAGTTGACCAAGAGACCCAGTACTTC.

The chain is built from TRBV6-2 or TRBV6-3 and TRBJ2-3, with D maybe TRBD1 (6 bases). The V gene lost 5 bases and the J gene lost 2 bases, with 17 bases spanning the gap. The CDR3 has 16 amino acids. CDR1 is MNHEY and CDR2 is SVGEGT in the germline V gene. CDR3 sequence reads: CASSLRRQANTDTQYF. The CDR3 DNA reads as TGTGCCAGCAGTCTCCGGCGACAGGCGAACACAGATACGCAGTATTTT.

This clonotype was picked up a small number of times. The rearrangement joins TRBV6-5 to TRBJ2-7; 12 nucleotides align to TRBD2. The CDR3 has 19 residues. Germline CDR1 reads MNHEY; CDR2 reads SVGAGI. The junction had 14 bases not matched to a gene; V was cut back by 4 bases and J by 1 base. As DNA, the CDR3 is TGTGCCAGCAGTTCCCAAGGGGCTAGCGGGAGGGGTTGGTCCTACGAGCAGTACTTC. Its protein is CASSSQGASGRGWSYEQYF.

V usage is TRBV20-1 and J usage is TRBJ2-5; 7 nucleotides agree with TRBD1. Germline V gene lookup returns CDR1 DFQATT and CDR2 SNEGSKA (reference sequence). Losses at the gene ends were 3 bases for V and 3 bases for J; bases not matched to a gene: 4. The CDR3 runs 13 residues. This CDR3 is CSARKGQKETQYF. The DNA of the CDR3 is TGCAGTGCTAGGAAGGGACAGAAAGAGACCCAGTACTTC.

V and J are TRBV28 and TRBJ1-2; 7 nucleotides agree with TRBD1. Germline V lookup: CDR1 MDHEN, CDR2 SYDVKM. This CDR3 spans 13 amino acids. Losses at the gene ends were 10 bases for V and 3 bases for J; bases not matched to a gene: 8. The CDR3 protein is CATDRVVDYGYTF. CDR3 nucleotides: TGTGCCACCGACAGGGTGGTGGACTATGGCTACACCTTC.

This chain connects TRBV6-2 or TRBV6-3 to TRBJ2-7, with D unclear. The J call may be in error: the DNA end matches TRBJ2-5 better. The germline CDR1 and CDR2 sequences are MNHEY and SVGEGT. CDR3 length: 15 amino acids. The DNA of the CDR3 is TGTGCCAGCAGTTACCTCGGGCTGTTCCAAGAGACCCAGTACTTC. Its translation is CASSYLGLFQETQYF.

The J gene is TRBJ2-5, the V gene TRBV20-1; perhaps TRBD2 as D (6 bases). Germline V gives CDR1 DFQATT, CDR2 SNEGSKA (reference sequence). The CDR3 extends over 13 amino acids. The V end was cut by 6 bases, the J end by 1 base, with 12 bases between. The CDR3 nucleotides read TGCAGTGCACCACTAGCCCTCCAAGAGACCCAGTACTTC. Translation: CSAPLALQETQYF.

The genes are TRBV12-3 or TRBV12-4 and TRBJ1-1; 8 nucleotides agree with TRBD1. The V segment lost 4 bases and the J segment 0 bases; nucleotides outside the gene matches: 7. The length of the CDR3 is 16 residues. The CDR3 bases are TGTGCCAGCAGTTCCCGGACAGGGTTTATGAACACTGAAGCTTTCTTT. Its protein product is CASSSRTGFMNTEAFF.

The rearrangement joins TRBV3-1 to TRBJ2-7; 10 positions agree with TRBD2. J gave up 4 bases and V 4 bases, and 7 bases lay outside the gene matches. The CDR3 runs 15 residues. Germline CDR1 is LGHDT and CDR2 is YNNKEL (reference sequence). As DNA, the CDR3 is TGTGCCAGCAGCCGTGCACTAGCGGGAACATACGAGCAGTACTTC. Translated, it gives CASSRALAGTYEQYF.

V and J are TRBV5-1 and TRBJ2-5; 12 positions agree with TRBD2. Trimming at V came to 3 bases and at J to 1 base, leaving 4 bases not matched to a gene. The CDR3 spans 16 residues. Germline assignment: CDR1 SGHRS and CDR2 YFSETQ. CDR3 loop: CASSYGLAGIQETQYF. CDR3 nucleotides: TGCGCCAGCAGCTATGGACTAGCGGGAATCCAAGAGACCCAGTACTTC.

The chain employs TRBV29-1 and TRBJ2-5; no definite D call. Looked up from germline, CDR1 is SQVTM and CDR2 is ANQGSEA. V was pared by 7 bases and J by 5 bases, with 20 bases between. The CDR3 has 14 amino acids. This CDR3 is CSAKAAAVGETQYF. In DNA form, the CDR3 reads TGCAGCGCCAAGGCCGCGGCTGTTGGGGAGACCCAGTACTTC.

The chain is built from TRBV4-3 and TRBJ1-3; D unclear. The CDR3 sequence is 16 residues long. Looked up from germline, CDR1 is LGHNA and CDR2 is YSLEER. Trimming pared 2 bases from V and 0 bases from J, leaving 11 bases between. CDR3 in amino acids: CASSQRPASSGNTIYF. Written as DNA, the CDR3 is TGCGCCAGCAGCCAAAGGCCGGCGAGCTCTGGAAACACCATATATTTT.

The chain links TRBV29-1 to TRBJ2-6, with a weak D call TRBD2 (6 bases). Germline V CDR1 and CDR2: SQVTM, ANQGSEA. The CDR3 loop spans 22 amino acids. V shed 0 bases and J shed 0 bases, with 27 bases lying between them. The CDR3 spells CSVEDIIPRRDRGLSGANVLTF. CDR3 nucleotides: TGCAGCGTTGAAGATATCATTCCCCGGCGGGATCGGGGCCTCTCTGGGGCCAACGTCCTGACTTTC.

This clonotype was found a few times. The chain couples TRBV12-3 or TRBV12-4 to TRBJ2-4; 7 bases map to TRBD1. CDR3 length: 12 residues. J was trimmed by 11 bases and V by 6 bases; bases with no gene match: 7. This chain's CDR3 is CASSLTGLLQYF. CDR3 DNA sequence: TGTGCCAGCAGCTTGACAGGGCTCCTTCAGTACTTC.

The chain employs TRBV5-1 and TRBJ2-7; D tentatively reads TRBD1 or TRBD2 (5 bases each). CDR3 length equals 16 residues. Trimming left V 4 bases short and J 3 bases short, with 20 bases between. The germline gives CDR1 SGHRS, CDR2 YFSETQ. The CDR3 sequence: CASSPAPSMGDYEQYF. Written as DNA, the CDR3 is TGCGCCAGCAGCCCCGCCCCCTCCATGGGGGACTACGAGCAGTACTTC.

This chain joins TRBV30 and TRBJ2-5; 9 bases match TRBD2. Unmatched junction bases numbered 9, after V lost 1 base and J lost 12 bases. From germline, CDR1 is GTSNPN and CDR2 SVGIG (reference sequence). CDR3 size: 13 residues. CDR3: CAWSGGLAGLEYF. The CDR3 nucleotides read TGTGCCTGGAGTGGCGGGCTAGCGGGACTGGAGTACTTC.

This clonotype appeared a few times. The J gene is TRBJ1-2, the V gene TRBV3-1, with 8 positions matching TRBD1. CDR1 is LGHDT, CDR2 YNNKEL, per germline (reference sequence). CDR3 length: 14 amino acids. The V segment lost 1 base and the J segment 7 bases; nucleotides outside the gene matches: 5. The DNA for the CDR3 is TGTGCCAGCAGCCAAGGACAGGGGCTCGGTGGCTACACCTTC. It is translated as CASSQGQGLGGYTF.

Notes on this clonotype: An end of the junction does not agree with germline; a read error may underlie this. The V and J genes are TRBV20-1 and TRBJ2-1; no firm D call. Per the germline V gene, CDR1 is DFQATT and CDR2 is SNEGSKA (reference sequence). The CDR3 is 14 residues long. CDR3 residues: CSARDGLGGNEQFF. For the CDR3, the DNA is TGCAGTGCCAGAGATGGTCTAGGCGGCAATGAGCAGTTCTTC.

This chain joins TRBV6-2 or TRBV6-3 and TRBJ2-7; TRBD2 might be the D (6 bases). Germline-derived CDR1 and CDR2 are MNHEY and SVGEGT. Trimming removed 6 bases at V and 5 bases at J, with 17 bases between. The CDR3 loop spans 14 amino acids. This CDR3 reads CASSRSSGEDEQYF. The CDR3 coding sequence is TGTGCCAGCAGCCGAAGTTCGGGAGAAGACGAGCAGTACTTC.

For the CDR3, the DNA is TGTGCCAGCAGTTACCAGGCGGGAGCTAGAGATACGCAGTATTTT. Residues: CASSYQAGARDTQYF. The chain combines TRBV6-2 or TRBV6-3 with TRBJ2-3; 7 positions agree with TRBD2. V lost 2 bases and J lost 5; bases outside the gene matches: 7. Germline V lookup: CDR1 MNHEY, CDR2 SVGEGT. The CDR3 runs 15 residues.

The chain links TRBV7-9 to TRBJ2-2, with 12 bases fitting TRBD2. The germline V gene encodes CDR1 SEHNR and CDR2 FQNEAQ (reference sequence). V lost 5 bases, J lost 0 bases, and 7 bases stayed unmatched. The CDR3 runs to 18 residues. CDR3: CASSGRLAGVTNTGELFF. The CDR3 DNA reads TGTGCCAGCAGCGGGAGACTAGCGGGGGTAACGAACACCGGGGAGCTGTTTTTT.

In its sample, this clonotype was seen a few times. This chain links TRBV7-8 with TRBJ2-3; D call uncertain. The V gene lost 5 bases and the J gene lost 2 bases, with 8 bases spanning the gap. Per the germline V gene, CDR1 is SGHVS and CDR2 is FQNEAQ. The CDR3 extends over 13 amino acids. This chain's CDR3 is CASSPVPTDTQYF. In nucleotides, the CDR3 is TGTGCCAGCAGCCCCGTCCCCACAGATACGCAGTATTTT. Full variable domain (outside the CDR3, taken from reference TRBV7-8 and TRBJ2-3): GAGVSQSPRYKVAKRGQDVALRCDPISGHVSLFWYQQALGQGPEFLTYFQNEAQLDKSGLPSDRFFAERPEGSVSTLKIQRTQQEDSAVYLCASSPVPTDTQYFGPGTRLTVL.